The 7 T cell receptor beta chains below were found in one sample sequenced in a study of shared T cell receptors in the human thymus. Repertoires were generated with immunoSEQ multiplex PCR, while TCRdb's copy carries only in-frame clones and drops some. This table holds about 660,000 clones, roughly 90% found once. The sample also formed part of further work on human thymus T cells.

Sequenced input: thymocytes. The source of these receptors is a boy under two years old with a congenital heart defect.

This clone was seen a handful of times. This chain uses TRBV7-6 with TRBJ2-1; TRBD2 agrees at 14 bases. In germline, CDR1 is SGHVS, CDR2 FNYEAQ. The trim removed 3 bases at V and 10 bases at J, leaving 5 bases unmatched. There are 15 residues in the CDR3. CDR3 sequence: CASSLTSGRAVEQFF. As DNA, the CDR3 is TGTGCCAGCAGCTTGACTAGCGGGAGGGCCGTGGAGCAGTTCTTC.

The table lists this clone with a count of one. The CDR3 DNA reads as TGTGCCAGCAGTGTTGGTCAGAACAACGAGCAGTACTTC. Translation gives CASSVGQNNEQYF. The chain joins TRBV6-1 to TRBJ2-7; D not resolved. CDR1 and CDR2 (germline): MNHNS, SASEGT. The V end lost 4 bases, the J end lost 5 bases, and 12 bases lay between the germline ends. The CDR3 extends over 13 amino acids.

The chain recombines TRBV30 with TRBJ1-2, with TRBD1 matching over 9 bases. Germline CDR1 reads GTSNPN; CDR2 reads SVGIG (reference sequence). The CDR3 spans 15 residues. The J segment lost 7 bases and the V segment lost 3 bases, leaving 12 bases of the junction unmatched. The CDR3 coding sequence is TGTGCCTGGAGCCCCCGACAGGGGGGTTTCGGTGGCTACACCTTC. Its translation is CAWSPRQGGFGGYTF.

The chain uses TRBV11-2 and TRBJ2-7, with TRBD2 matching over 11 bases. There are 15 residues in the CDR3. Germline CDR1 is SGHAT and CDR2 is FQNNGV. V was pared by 4 bases and J by 5 bases, with 7 bases of the junction left unmatched. For the CDR3, the DNA is TGTGCCAGCAGCTACCGAACTAGCGGGAGCCACGAGCAGTACTTC. Its protein product is CASSYRTSGSHEQYF. Filled out from reference TRBV11-2 and TRBJ2-7, the complete variable domain reads EAGVAQSPRYKIIEKRQSVAFWCNPISGHATLYWYQQILGQGPKLLIQFQNNGVVDDSQLPKDRFSAERLKGVDSTLKIQPAKLEDSAVYLCASSYRTSGSHEQYFGPGTRLTVT.

The V gene is TRBV7-9, the J gene TRBJ2-7; D possibly corresponds to TRBD2 (5 bases). Germline CDR1 reads SEHNR; CDR2 reads FQNEAQ (reference sequence). Trimming stripped 1 base from V and 6 bases from J, with 19 bases between. The CDR3 sequence is 16 residues long. The CDR3 here is CASSLDRAGGEGEQYF. Here the CDR3 DNA reads TGTGCCAGCAGCTTAGACCGGGCAGGCGGTGAGGGCGAGCAGTACTTC.

The CDR3 spells CASSPQIARVADTQYF. In DNA, the CDR3 is TGTGCCAGCTCACCACAAATAGCCAGGGTCGCAGATACGCAGTATTTT. This chain links TRBV18 with TRBJ2-3; D possibly corresponds to TRBD1 (5 bases). The CDR3 loop spans 16 amino acids. Trimming removed 1 base from V and 4 bases from J, with 15 bases in between. CDR1 is KGHSH and CDR2 is LQKENI in the germline V gene.

This clone was detected only once. J is TRBJ2-7 and V is TRBV30; D possibly corresponds to TRBD1 (5 bases). This CDR3 region has 15 residues. Trimming took 2 bases from V and 4 from J, leaving 18 bases between them. In germline, CDR1 is GTSNPN, CDR2 SVGIG (reference sequence). CDR3 amino acids: CAWSMWQGVVYEQYF. The CDR3 nucleotides read TGTGCCTGGAGTATGTGGCAAGGGGTGGTTTACGAGCAGTACTTC.